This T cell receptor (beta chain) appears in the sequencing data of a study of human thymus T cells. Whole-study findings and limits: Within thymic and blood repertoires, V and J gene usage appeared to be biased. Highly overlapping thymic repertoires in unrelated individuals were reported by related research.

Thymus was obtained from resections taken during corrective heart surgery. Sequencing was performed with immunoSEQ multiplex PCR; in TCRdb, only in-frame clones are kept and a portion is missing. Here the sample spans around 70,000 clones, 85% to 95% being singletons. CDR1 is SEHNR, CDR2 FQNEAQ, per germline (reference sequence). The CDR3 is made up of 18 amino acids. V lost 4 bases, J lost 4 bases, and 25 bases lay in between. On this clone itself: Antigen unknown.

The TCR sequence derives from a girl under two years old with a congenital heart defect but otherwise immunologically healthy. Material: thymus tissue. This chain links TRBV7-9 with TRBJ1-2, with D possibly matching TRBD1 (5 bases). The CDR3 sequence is CASSYIRVGMRFAYGYTF. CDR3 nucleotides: TGTGCCAGCAGCTATATCAGGGTTGGTATGCGATTCGCCTATGGCTACACCTTC. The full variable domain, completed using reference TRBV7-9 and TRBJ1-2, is DTGVSQNPRHKITKRGQNVTFRCDPISEHNRLYWYRQTLGQGPEFLTYFQNEAQLEKSRLLSDRFSAERPKGSFSTLEIQRTEQGDSAMYLCASSYIRVGMRFAYGYTFGSGTRLTVV.